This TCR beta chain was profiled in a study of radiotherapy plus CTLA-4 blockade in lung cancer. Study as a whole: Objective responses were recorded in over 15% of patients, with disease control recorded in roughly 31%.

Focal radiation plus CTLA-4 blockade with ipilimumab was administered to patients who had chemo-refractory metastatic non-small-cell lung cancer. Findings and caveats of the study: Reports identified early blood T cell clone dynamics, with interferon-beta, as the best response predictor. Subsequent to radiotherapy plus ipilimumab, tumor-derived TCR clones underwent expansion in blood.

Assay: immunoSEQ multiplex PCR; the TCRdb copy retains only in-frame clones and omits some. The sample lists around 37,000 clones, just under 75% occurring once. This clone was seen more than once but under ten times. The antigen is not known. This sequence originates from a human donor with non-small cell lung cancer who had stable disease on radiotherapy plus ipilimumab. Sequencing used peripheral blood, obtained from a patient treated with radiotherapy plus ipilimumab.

CDR3 residues: CASSDQGTNTGELFF. The DNA for the CDR3 is TGTGCCAGCTCAGATCAGGGGACGAACACCGGGGAGCTGTTTTTT. The chain is built from TRBV18 and TRBJ2-2; TRBD1 might be the D (6 bases). This CDR3 has 15 residues. V was cut by 5 bases and J by 0 bases, with 10 bases left in between. Germline-derived CDR1 and CDR2 are KGHSH and LQKENI. Drawing the rest from reference TRBV18 and TRBJ2-2, the complete variable domain is NAGVMQNPRHLVRRRGQEARLRCSPMKGHSHVYWYRQLPEEGLKFMVYLQKENIIDESGMPKERFSAEFPKEGPSILRIQQVVRGDSAAYFCASSDQGTNTGELFFGEGSRLTVL.